The rows below give T cell receptor beta chains drawn from one sample of a study of cytomegalovirus exposure and HLA in healthy donors. TCRdb keeps only in-frame clones here, not all; method: immunoSEQ multiplex PCR. The sample contains just under 75,000 clones, 94% of which appear only once. Source material: PBMCs. These receptors were obtained from a woman aged 18-29 years in good health and CMV-seropositive. The CDR3 runs from the conserved cysteine through the conserved F or W. D genes are given only for firm matches. Expanded clones are given a class, and other clones once, few, many or no size at all.

D: -; size: -; V: TRBV7-9; length: 12; J: TRBJ2-1; CDR3: CASSGANNEQFF
D: -; size: once; V: TRBV12-2; length: 17; J: TRBJ1-5; CDR3: CASRLGMRQLSNQPQHF
D: -; size: -; V: TRBV7-9; length: 16; J: TRBJ2-7; CDR3: CASSTYRYRSSYEQYF
D: -; size: -; V: TRBV6-5; length: 13; J: TRBJ2-1; CDR3: CASSYRSYNEQFF
D: TRBD2; size: -; V: TRBV7-2; length: 15; J: TRBJ2-1; CDR3: CASSLPGGPYNEQFF
D: -; size: -; V: TRBV2; length: 13; J: TRBJ1-2; CDR3: CASRRQTSYGYTF
D: -; size: -; V: TRBV2; length: 11; J: TRBJ1-1; CDR3: CASQASTEAFF
D: -; size: -; V: TRBV9; length: 14; J: TRBJ2-1; CDR3: CASSVVGRGDEQFF
D: -; size: -; V: TRBV19; length: 14; J: TRBJ1-3; CDR3: CASNQSGRGNTIYF
D: TRBD1; size: -; V: TRBV5-4; length: 15; J: TRBJ1-6; CDR3: CASSRQGGNNSPLHF
D: TRBD2; size: -; V: TRBV15; length: 17; J: TRBJ2-2; CDR3: CATSRSGLAGNTGELFF
D: -; size: -; V: TRBV29-1; length: 11; J: TRBJ1-2; CDR3: CSLRESYGYTF
D: TRBD2; size: -; V: TRBV15; length: 15; J: TRBJ2-7; CDR3: CATSRERGGFNEQYF
D: TRBD1; size: -; V: TRBV19; length: 14; J: TRBJ1-1; CDR3: CASSIKAGGTEAFF
D: TRBD1; size: -; V: TRBV7-9; length: 15; J: TRBJ2-7; CDR3: CASSPHPGQSYEQYF
D: TRBD1; size: -; V: TRBV19; length: 15; J: TRBJ1-6; CDR3: CASSKGQGLHSPLHF
D: TRBD2; size: -; V: TRBV9; length: 17; J: TRBJ2-5; CDR3: CASSVGPSLAGEETQYF
D: TRBD2; size: -; V: TRBV7-7; length: 17; J: TRBJ2-2; CDR3: CASSLTPGLAFSGELFF
D: TRBD1; size: -; V: TRBV27; length: 16; J: TRBJ1-2; CDR3: CASSYTGGGGFYGYTF
D: -; size: -; V: TRBV2; length: 12; J: TRBJ1-1; CDR3: CAQQSGNTEAFF
D: -; size: -; V: TRBV5-1; length: 17; J: TRBJ1-3; CDR3: CASSLVSGQRSGNTIYF
D: TRBD1; size: -; V: TRBV7-9; length: 11; J: TRBJ1-2; CDR3: CASSRTGGYTF
D: -; size: -; V: TRBV27; length: 13; J: TRBJ2-7; CDR3: CASTSTASYEQYF
D: TRBD2; size: -; V: TRBV18; length: 13; J: TRBJ2-1; CDR3: CASSPGLDNEQFF
D: TRBD2; size: -; V: TRBV27; length: 16; J: TRBJ2-1; CDR3: CASIPRRGESYNEQFF
D: TRBD1; size: -; V: TRBV5-1; length: 14; J: TRBJ1-1; CDR3: CASSYTGGSTEAFF
D: TRBD1; size: -; V: TRBV6-6; length: 13; J: TRBJ1-1; CDR3: CASTRQGEGEAFF
D: -; size: -; V: TRBV29-1; length: 12; J: TRBJ1-2; CDR3: CTAKDDNYGYTF
D: -; size: -; V: TRBV19; length: 15; J: TRBJ1-5; CDR3: CASSRQEGGNQPQHF
D: -; size: -; V: TRBV5-8; length: 12; J: TRBJ2-3; CDR3: CASSLGQVAQYF
D: TRBD1; size: -; V: TRBV29-1; length: 13; J: TRBJ1-2; CDR3: CSVEMTGEGGYTF
D: TRBD2; size: -; V: TRBV6-1; length: 15; J: TRBJ2-3; CDR3: CASSDSLAGGDTQYF
D: TRBD1; size: -; V: TRBV28; length: 15; J: TRBJ1-2; CDR3: CASSPKIQGRYGYTF
D: -; size: once; V: TRBV10-3; length: 15; J: TRBJ1-4; CDR3: CAISESGGVQEKLFF
D: TRBD2; size: -; V: TRBV25-1; length: 13; J: TRBJ2-1; CDR3: CASSQTSGNEQFF
D: -; size: -; V: TRBV5-1; length: 19; J: TRBJ1-1; CDR3: CASSLRRVGTTSLNTEAFF
D: TRBD1; size: once; V: TRBV6-5; length: 15; J: TRBJ1-2; CDR3: CASSDVGGTNYGYTF
D: -; size: -; V: TRBV7-8; length: 14; J: TRBJ1-1; CDR3: CASSPWGVNTEAFF
D: -; size: once; V: TRBV6-6; length: 15; J: TRBJ2-5; CDR3: CASSLSRGIQETQYF
D: TRBD1; size: -; V: TRBV14; length: 16; J: TRBJ1-2; CDR3: CASSQDLMGTGDGYTF
D: -; size: once; V: TRBV9; length: 16; J: TRBJ2-3; CDR3: CASSVRQGISTDTQYF
D: TRBD1; size: -; V: TRBV5-1; length: 13; J: TRBJ1-1; CDR3: CASSSTGGTEAFF
D: -; size: -; V: TRBV2; length: 17; J: TRBJ1-5; CDR3: CASSERGSRNSNQPQHF
D: -; size: -; V: TRBV7-9; length: 15; J: TRBJ2-1; CDR3: CASSLSGGIYNEQFF
D: -; size: -; V: TRBV21-1; length: 11; J: TRBJ1-6; CDR3: CATQGAQSLHF
D: -; size: -; V: TRBV4-1; length: 14; J: TRBJ1-1; CDR3: CASSPRDKNTEAFF
D: -; size: -; V: TRBV5-1; length: 13; J: TRBJ1-2; CDR3: CASSLTGDYGYTF
D: -; size: -; V: TRBV7-8; length: 14; J: TRBJ1-6; CDR3: CASSKFRSNSPLHF
D: TRBD1; size: -; V: TRBV9; length: 14; J: TRBJ2-5; CDR3: CASRVGTGLGSQYF
D: -; size: -; V: TRBV30; length: 15; J: TRBJ1-5; CDR3: CAWSVGGSAGQPQHF
D: TRBD1; size: once; V: TRBV11-3; length: 17; J: TRBJ2-2; CDR3: CASSRISGTGGTGELFF
D: TRBD2; size: -; V: TRBV6-1; length: 16; J: TRBJ2-3; CDR3: CASSGASGGSTDTQYF
D: -; size: -; V: TRBV30; length: 14; J: TRBJ1-1; CDR3: CAWSHAGWEAEAFF
D: TRBD2; size: -; V: TRBV5-1; length: 16; J: TRBJ2-7; CDR3: CASTIQGSGRIHEQYF
D: -; size: -; V: TRBV9; length: 18; J: TRBJ2-5; CDR3: CASSAIPSRATTRETQYF
D: -; size: few; V: TRBV30; length: 13; J: TRBJ1-2; CDR3: CAWSKDGGYGYTF
D: -; size: -; V: TRBV2; length: 14; J: TRBJ1-5; CDR3: CASSINKGNQPQHF
D: -; size: -; V: TRBV7-6; length: 13; J: TRBJ1-2; CDR3: CASSLGPSWGYTF
D: TRBD2; size: -; V: TRBV28; length: 17; J: TRBJ2-2; CDR3: CASRPAGLAANTGELFF